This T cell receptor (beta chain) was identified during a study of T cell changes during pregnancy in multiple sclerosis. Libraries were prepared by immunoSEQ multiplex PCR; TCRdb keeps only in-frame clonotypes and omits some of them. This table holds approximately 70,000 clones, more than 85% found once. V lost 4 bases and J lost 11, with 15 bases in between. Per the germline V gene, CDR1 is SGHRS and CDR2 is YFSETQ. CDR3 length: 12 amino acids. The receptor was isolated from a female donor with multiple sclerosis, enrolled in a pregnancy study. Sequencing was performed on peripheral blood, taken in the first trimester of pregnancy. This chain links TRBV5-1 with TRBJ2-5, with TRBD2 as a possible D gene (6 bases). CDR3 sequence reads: CASSLTGEEQYF. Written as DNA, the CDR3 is TGCGCCAGCAGCCTGACGGGGGAAGAGCAGTACTTC.